The clone carrying this T cell receptor beta chain was counted a single time. This table comes from immunoSEQ multiplex PCR, and its TCRdb copy is limited to in-frame clones, with some not included. The repertoire holds 35,000 to 45,000 clones, roughly 84% seen once, with roughly 19% in the top ten. The sample belongs to a study of OX40 agonist ivuxolimab in advanced cancers. V shed 0 bases and J 0 bases; nucleotides not matched to a gene: 8. The CDR3 is 17 residues long. CDR1 LGHNA and CDR2 YSLEER come from the germline V gene. The TCR was taken from an adult with an advanced solid tumor such as melanoma, head and neck, liver or kidney cancer. The gene calls are TRBV4-3 and TRBJ2-7, with 7 bases aligning to TRBD1. Sample: CD4+ or CD8+ T cells sorted from blood, taken in a trial of the OX40 agonist ivuxolimab. The CDR3 DNA follows: TGCGCCAGCAGCCAAGATTGGGGACAGCCCTTCTCCTACGAGCAGTACTTC. It specifies CASSQDWGQPFSYEQYF.